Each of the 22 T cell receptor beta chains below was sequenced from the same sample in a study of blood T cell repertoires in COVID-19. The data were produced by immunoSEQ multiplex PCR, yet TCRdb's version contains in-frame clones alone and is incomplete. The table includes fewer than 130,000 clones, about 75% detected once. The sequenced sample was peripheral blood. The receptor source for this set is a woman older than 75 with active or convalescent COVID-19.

CDR3 in DNA: TGCGCCAGCAGCTTAGAAGGACAGGGGGTCGGTGGCTACACCTTC. It translates to CASSLEGQGVGGYTF. V usage is TRBV5-1 and J usage is TRBJ1-2, with 10 bases aligning to TRBD1. Trimming at V came to 2 bases and at J to 7 bases, leaving 8 bases not matched to a gene. The V gene's germline CDR1 is SGHRS and CDR2 YFSETQ. The CDR3 runs to 15 residues.

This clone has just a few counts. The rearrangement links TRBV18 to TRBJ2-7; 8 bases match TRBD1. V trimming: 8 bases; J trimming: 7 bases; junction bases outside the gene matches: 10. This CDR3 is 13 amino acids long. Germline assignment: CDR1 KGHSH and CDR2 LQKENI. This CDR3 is CASAFGQGWEQYF. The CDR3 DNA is TGTGCCAGCGCCTTTGGACAGGGCTGGGAGCAGTACTTC.

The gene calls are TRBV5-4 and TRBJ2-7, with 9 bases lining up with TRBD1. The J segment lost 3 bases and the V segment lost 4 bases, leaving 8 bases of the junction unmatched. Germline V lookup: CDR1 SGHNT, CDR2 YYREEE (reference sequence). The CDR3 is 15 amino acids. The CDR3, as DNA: TGTGCCAGCAGCATGCCCGGGACAGGGTACTACGAGCAGTACTTC. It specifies CASSMPGTGYYEQYF.

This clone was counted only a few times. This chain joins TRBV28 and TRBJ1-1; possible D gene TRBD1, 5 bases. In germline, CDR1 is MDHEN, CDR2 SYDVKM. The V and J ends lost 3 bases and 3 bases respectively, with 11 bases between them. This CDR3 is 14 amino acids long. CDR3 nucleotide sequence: TGTGCCAGCAGTTTCATCCGGGGGTACACTGAAGCTTTCTTT. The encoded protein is CASSFIRGYTEAFF.

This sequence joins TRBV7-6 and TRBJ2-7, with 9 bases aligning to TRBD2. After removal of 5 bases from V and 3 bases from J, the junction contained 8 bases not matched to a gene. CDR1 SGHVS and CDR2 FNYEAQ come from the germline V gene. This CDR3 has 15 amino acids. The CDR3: CASSIIAGDIYEQYF. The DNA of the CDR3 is TGTGCCAGCAGCATAATAGCGGGAGACATCTACGAGCAGTACTTC.

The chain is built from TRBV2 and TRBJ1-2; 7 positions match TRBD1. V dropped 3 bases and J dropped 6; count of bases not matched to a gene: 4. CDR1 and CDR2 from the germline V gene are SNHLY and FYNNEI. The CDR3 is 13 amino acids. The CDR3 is CASSDDRDDGYTF. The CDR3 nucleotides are TGTGCCAGCAGTGACGACAGGGATGATGGCTACACCTTC.

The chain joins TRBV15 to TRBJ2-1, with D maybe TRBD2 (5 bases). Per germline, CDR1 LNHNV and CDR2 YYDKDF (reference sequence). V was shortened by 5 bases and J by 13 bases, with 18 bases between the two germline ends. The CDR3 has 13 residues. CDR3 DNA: TGTGCCACCAGCCTCCCCGGTGGCGGGCTACAGTTCTTC. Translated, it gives CATSLPGGGLQFF.

CDR3: CASSVLSYNSPLHF. CDR3 DNA sequence: TGTGCCAGCAGCGTCCTCTCCTATAATTCACCCCTCCACTTT. V and J are TRBV9 and TRBJ1-6; no reliable D call. The V gene lost 2 bases and the J gene lost 0 bases, with 3 bases spanning the gap. The CDR3 length is 14 residues. CDR1 is SGDLS, CDR2 YYNGEE, per germline.

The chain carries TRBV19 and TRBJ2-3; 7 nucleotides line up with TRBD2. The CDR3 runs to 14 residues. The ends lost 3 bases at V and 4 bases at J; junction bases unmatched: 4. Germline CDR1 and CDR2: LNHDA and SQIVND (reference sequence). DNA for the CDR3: TGTGCCAGTAGTATGAGGGAGGGCGCAGATACGCAGTATTTT. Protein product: CASSMREGADTQYF.

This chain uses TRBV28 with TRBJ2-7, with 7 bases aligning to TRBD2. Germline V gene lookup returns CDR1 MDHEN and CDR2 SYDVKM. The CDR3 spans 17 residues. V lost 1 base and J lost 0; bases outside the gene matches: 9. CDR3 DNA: TGTGCCAGCAGTTTATTTTCTAGCGGTCTATCCTCCTACGAGCAGTACTTC. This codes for CASSLFSSGLSSYEQYF.

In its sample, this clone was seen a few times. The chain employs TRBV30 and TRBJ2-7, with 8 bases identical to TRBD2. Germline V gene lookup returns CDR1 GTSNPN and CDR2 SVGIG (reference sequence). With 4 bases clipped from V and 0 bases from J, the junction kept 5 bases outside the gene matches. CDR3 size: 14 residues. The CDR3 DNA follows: TGTGCCTGGAACCCGGGGGGGGTCTCCTACGAGCAGTACTTC. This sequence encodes CAWNPGGVSYEQYF.

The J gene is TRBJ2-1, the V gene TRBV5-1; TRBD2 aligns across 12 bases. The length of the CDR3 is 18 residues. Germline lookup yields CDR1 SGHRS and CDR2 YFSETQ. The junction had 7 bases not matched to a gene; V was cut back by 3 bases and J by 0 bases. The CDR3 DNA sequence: TGCGCCAGCAGCTCTCTAGCGGGAGGGCCGAGCTCCTACAATGAGCAGTTCTTC. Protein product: CASSSLAGGPSSYNEQFF.

Written as DNA, the CDR3 is TGTGCCAGCAGCCTCGGGACAGGGGTTTCAAGCACAGATACGCAGTATTTT. Translating gives CASSLGTGVSSTDTQYF. The rearrangement joins TRBV7-9 to TRBJ2-3; 10 bases are shared with TRBD1. With 5 bases clipped from V and 0 bases from J, the junction kept 8 bases outside the gene matches. In germline, CDR1 is SEHNR, CDR2 FQNEAQ (reference sequence). This CDR3 region has 17 residues.

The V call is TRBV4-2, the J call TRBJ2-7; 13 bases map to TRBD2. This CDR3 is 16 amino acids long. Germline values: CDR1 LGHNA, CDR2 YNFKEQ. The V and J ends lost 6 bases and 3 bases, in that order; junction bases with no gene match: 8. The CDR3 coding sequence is TGTGCCAGCAGACCACAAGGACTAGCGGGAGACTACGAGCAGTACTTC. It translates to CASRPQGLAGDYEQYF.

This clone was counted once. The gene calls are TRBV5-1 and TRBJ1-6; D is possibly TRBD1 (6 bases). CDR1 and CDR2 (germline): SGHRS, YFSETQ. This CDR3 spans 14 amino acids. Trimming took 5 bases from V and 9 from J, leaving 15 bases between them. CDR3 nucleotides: TGCGCCAGCAGAGTACAGGGTTTGGCTTCACCCCTCCACTTT. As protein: CASRVQGLASPLHF.

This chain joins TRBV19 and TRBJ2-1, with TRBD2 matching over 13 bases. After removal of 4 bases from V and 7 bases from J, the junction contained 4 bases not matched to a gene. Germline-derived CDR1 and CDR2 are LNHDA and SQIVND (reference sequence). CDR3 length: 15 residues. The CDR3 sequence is CASSTGLAGANEQFF. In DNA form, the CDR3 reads TGTGCCAGTAGTACCGGACTAGCGGGAGCAAATGAGCAGTTCTTC.

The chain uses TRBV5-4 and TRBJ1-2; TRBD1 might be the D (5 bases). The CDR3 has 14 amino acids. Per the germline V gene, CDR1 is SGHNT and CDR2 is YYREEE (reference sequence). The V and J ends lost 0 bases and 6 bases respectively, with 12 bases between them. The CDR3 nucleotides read TGTGCCAGCAGCTTGGAGGGCAGGGCCCATGGCTACACCTTC. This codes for CASSLEGRAHGYTF.

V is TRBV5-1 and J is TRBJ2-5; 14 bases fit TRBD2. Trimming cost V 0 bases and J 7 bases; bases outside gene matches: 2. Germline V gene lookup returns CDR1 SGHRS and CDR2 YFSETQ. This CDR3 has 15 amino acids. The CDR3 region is CASSLEGTSGRTQYF. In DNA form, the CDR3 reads TGCGCCAGCAGCTTGGAGGGGACTAGCGGGAGGACCCAGTACTTC.

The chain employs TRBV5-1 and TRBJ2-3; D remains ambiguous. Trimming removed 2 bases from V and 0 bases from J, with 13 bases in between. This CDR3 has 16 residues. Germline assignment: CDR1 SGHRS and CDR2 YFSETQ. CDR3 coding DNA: TGCGCCAGCAGCTTTAGCCGAAGTGCTAGCACAGATACGCAGTATTTT. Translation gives CASSFSRSASTDTQYF.

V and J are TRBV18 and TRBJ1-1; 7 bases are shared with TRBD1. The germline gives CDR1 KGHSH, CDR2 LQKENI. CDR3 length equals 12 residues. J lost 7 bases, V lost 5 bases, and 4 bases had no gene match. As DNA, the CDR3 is TGTGCCAGCTCAAATGGACAGGATGAAGCTTTCTTT. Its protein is CASSNGQDEAFF.

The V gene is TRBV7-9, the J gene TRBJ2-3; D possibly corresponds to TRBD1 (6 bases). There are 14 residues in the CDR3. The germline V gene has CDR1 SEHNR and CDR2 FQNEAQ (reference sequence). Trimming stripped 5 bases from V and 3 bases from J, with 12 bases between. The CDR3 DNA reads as TGTGCCAGCAGCCGGAGGACAGCGACAGATACGCAGTATTTT. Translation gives CASSRRTATDTQYF.

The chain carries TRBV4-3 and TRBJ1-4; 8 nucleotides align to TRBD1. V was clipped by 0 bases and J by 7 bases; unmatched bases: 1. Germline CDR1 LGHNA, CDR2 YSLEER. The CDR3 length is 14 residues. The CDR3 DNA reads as TGCGCCAGCAGCCAAGACAGGGGGCCTGAAAAACTGTTTTTT. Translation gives CASSQDRGPEKLFF.